The source of this T cell receptor beta chain is a study of CD8 T cells in ankylosing spondylitis. Whole-study results and caveats: Previously reported in reactive arthritis synovial fluid and blood were some of the motif variants.

Trimming removed 0 bases from V and 4 bases from J; junction bases left unmatched: 9. From germline, CDR1 is LGHNA and CDR2 YNFKEQ. The CDR3 has 17 amino acids. TCRdb redid the calling of the 5' RACE reads with MiXCR, one entry per CDR3 protein. The sample holds around 320,000 distinct CDR3 sequences, around 20% seen once. Remarks on this clonotype: What it recognizes is unknown.

This TCR was sampled from a female donor with ankylosing spondylitis or in good health (not recorded which). The V call is TRBV4-2, the J call TRBJ2-3; 8 bases are a match to TRBD2. Material for sequencing was blood, either unsorted or a sorted T cell fraction (not recorded which). As DNA, the CDR3 is TGTGCCAGCAGCCAAGATACCCGGGAGGGCCAGGCAGATACGCAGTATTTT. The encoded protein is CASSQDTREGQADTQYF.